Each of the 32 T cell receptor beta chains below was sequenced from the same sample in a study of blood T cell repertoires in COVID-19. TCRdb keeps only in-frame clones here, not all; method: immunoSEQ multiplex PCR. The data hold about 340,000 clones, with 65% to 85% observed a single time. Input material: peripheral blood. These receptors all stem from a man younger than 40 with active or convalescent COVID-19.

The chain is built from TRBV30 and TRBJ1-2; tentative D call: TRBD1 (6 bases). V shed 4 bases and J shed 7 bases, with 19 bases lying between them. CDR3 size: 14 residues. Germline CDR1 and CDR2: GTSNPN and SVGIG (reference sequence). CDR3 amino acids: CAWIELGGRSGYTF. CDR3 sequence (DNA): TGTGCCTGGATAGAATTAGGGGGAAGAAGTGGCTACACCTTC.

This clone was seen more than once but under ten times. This sequence joins TRBV5-4 and TRBJ1-1; D is possibly TRBD1 (5 bases). The CDR3 is made up of 16 amino acids. Trimming removed 3 bases at V and 2 bases at J, with 17 bases between. Germline V gives CDR1 SGHNT, CDR2 YYREEE (reference sequence). The CDR3 sequence is CASSWGGLPPNTEAFF. CDR3 sequence (DNA): TGTGCCAGCAGCTGGGGGGGATTGCCCCCCAACACTGAAGCTTTCTTT. Filled out from reference TRBV5-4 and TRBJ1-1, the complete variable domain reads ETGVTQSPTHLIKTRGQQVTLRCSSQSGHNTVSWYQQALGQGPQFIFQYYREEENGRGNFPPRFSGLQFPNYSSELNVNALELDDSALYLCASSWGGLPPNTEAFFGQGTRLTVV.

The chain combines TRBV11-3 with TRBJ1-1; no definite D call. Germline V gene lookup returns CDR1 SGHNT and CDR2 YENEEA. The CDR3 loop spans 16 amino acids. Trimming removed 5 bases at V and 1 base at J, with 17 bases between. DNA for the CDR3: TGTGCCAGCAGCCTCTACGGAGGCAGATCGAACACTGAAGCTTTCTTT. Its translation is CASSLYGGRSNTEAFF. The full variable domain, completed using reference TRBV11-3 and TRBJ1-1, is EAGVVQSPRYKIIEKKQPVAFWCNPISGHNTLYWYLQNLGQGPELLIRYENEEAVDDSQLPKDRFSAERLKGVDSTLKIQPAELGDSAVYLCASSLYGGRSNTEAFFGQGTRLTVV.

The chain recombines TRBV7-2 with TRBJ2-2; 9 bases are shared with TRBD1. Germline loops: CDR1 SGHTA, CDR2 FQGNSA. Trimming took 5 bases from V and 5 from J; bases not matched to a gene: 9. The CDR3 covers 16 residues. CDR3: CASSGRQGVGTGELFF. The CDR3 DNA reads as TGTGCCAGCAGCGGCAGACAGGGGGTAGGGACCGGGGAGCTGTTTTTT.

The rearrangement joins TRBV2 to TRBJ1-5; 8 nucleotides line up with TRBD1. Looked up from germline, CDR1 is SNHLY and CDR2 is FYNNEI. Trimming took 6 bases from V and 7 from J; bases not matched to a gene: 5. CDR3 length equals 13 residues. The CDR3 DNA is TGTGCCAGCAGCCTGGGACAGGACCAGCCCCAGCATTTT. This encodes CASSLGQDQPQHF.

The chain uses TRBV3-1 (or the pseudogene TRBV3-2) and TRBJ2-1, with D perhaps matching TRBD2 (6 bases). The CDR3 contains 15 residues. Germline lookup yields CDR1 LGHDT and CDR2 YNNKEL (reference sequence). Trimming removed 0 bases from V and 7 bases from J, with 13 bases in between. The CDR3 DNA reads as TGTGCCAGCAGCCAAGATGCTGATAGCGGAAATGAGCAGTTCTTC. This gives the protein CASSQDADSGNEQFF.

The count of this clone is one. V is TRBV14 and J is TRBJ1-2, with TRBD1 matching over 9 bases. The CDR3 totals 16 residues. V was pared by 4 bases and J by 6 bases, with 12 bases of the junction left unmatched. Germline loops: CDR1 SGHDN, CDR2 FVKESK. CDR3 protein: CASSRHNTGGLNGYTF. The CDR3 nucleotides read TGTGCCAGCAGCCGTCACAACACAGGGGGCTTAAATGGCTACACCTTC.

This clone was picked up one time. The rearrangement uses TRBV7-3 and TRBJ2-5, with TRBD2 identical over 9 bases. The CDR3 has 15 amino acids. V was clipped by 5 bases and J by 4 bases; unmatched bases: 8. Germline V lookup: CDR1 SGHTA, CDR2 FQGTGA. The DNA for the CDR3 is TGTGCCAGCAGCGTAGCCCCTAGCGGGGTAGAGACCCAGTACTTC. This codes for CASSVAPSGVETQYF.

This rearrangement joins TRBV5-1 to TRBJ2-3; no clear D. The CDR3 is 15 amino acids. The germline CDR1 and CDR2 sequences are SGHRS and YFSETQ. Trimming stripped 0 bases from V and 0 bases from J, with 8 bases between. This CDR3 is CASSLVLYSTDTQYF. The CDR3 DNA sequence: TGCGCCAGCAGCTTGGTGTTATATAGCACAGATACGCAGTATTTT.

This clone was seen a few times. This chain joins TRBV27 and TRBJ2-7; D gene unclear. Per the germline V gene, CDR1 is MNHEY and CDR2 is SMNVEV (reference sequence). Between the trimmed V and J ends, which lost 0 bases and 3 bases, there was a span of 9 bases. The CDR3 sequence is 14 residues long. The CDR3 sequence: CASSLSREVYEQYF. The CDR3 region has the DNA TGTGCCAGCAGTTTATCGCGAGAAGTCTACGAGCAGTACTTC.

The CDR3 here is CASSVAAGGLNEKLFF. In DNA, the CDR3 is TGTGCCAGCAGCGTAGCGGCGGGGGGCCTTAATGAAAAACTGTTTTTT. The V gene is TRBV9, the J gene TRBJ1-4; D may be TRBD1 (6 bases). V was pared by 0 bases and J by 4 bases, with 13 bases between. The CDR3 has 16 amino acids. Germline lookup yields CDR1 SGDLS and CDR2 YYNGEE.

The rearrangement joins TRBV7-9 to TRBJ2-7; tentative D call: TRBD1 (6 bases). Between the trimmed V and J ends, which lost 5 bases and 1 base, there was a span of 15 bases. Germline CDR1 reads SEHNR; CDR2 reads FQNEAQ (reference sequence). CDR3 size: 15 residues. CDR3: CASSSDRSISYEQYF. In DNA, the CDR3 is TGTGCCAGCAGCAGCGACAGGTCTATTTCCTACGAGCAGTACTTC.

V gene TRBV27 combines with J gene TRBJ2-7; 7 positions match TRBD2. The germline V gene encodes CDR1 MNHEY and CDR2 SMNVEV (reference sequence). After removal of 3 bases from V and 2 bases from J, the junction contained 4 bases not matched to a gene. The CDR3 has 14 amino acids. The CDR3 spells CASSFLSGAYEQYF. DNA of the CDR3: TGTGCCAGCAGTTTTCTGAGCGGGGCCTACGAGCAGTACTTC.

The chain has TRBV27 and TRBJ2-2, with 7 bases that match TRBD1. Per germline, CDR1 MNHEY and CDR2 SMNVEV (reference sequence). With 6 bases clipped from V and 8 bases from J, the junction kept 9 bases outside the gene matches. The CDR3 sequence is 14 residues long. The CDR3 region has the DNA TGTGCCAGCAGCCTGGACAGGCCGGGGGGGGAGCTGTTTTTT. Its protein is CASSLDRPGGELFF.

V is TRBV9 and J is TRBJ2-1; TRBD2 agrees at 12 bases. Germline CDR1 SGDLS, CDR2 YYNGEE. The CDR3 has 17 residues. The ends lost 4 bases at V and 5 bases at J; junction bases unmatched: 10. For the CDR3, the DNA is TGTGCCAGCAGCCCTAGACTAGCGGGGGACACCGACAATGAGCAGTTCTTC. As protein: CASSPRLAGDTDNEQFF.

V and J are TRBV7-2 and TRBJ2-1, with 10 bases that match TRBD2. The trim removed 1 base at V and 8 bases at J, leaving 14 bases unmatched. CDR3 length equals 18 residues. Germline V lookup: CDR1 SGHTA, CDR2 FQGNSA. The CDR3 nucleotides read TGTGCCAGCAGCTTAGTTGTGGCCCTAGCGGGAGTAGTCGATGAGCAGTTCTTC. The encoded protein is CASSLVVALAGVVDEQFF.

This clone was seen just once. J is TRBJ2-7 and V is TRBV5-1; tentative D call: TRBD1 (6 bases). The V and J ends lost 3 bases and 4 bases respectively, with 17 bases between them. The CDR3 is 15 amino acids. The V gene's germline CDR1 is SGHRS and CDR2 YFSETQ. As DNA, the CDR3 is TGCGCCAGCAGCTCAGAACCAGGGGTCGGGTACGAGCAGTACTTC. This sequence encodes CASSSEPGVGYEQYF. The variable domain in full, with the rest retrieved from reference TRBV5-1 and TRBJ2-7, is KAGVTQTPRYLIKTRGQQVTLSCSPISGHRSVSWYQQTPGQGLQFLFEYFSETQRNKGNFPGRFSGRQFSNSRSEMNVSTLELGDSALYLCASSSEPGVGYEQYFGPGTRLTVT.

This chain joins TRBV6-5 and TRBJ2-7; 9 bases fit TRBD1. The length of the CDR3 is 15 residues. Trimming took 6 bases from V and 4 from J; bases not matched to a gene: 10. Germline V CDR1 and CDR2: MNHEY, SVGAGI. CDR3 bases: TGTGCCAGCAGAGCCACAGGGGGCGGTTTGTACGAGCAGTACTTC. Translation: CASRATGGGLYEQYF.

CDR3 residues: CASSPDLYEQYF. The DNA for the CDR3 is TGTGCCAGCAGCCCCGACTTGTACGAGCAGTACTTC. The chain uses TRBV3-1 (or the pseudogene TRBV3-2) and TRBJ2-7; D not resolved. The V gene lost 4 bases and the J gene lost 4 bases, with 8 bases spanning the gap. This CDR3 comprises 12 residues. CDR1 LGHDT and CDR2 YNNKEL come from the germline V gene (reference sequence).

The chain uses TRBV19 and TRBJ1-1; a possible D gene is TRBD1 (5 bases). CDR1 and CDR2 from the germline V gene are LNHDA and SQIVND (reference sequence). V lost 2 bases to trimming and J lost 1 base, with 8 bases between them. This CDR3 spans 14 amino acids. This CDR3 reads CASSISTGNTEAFF. CDR3 sequence (DNA): TGTGCCAGTAGTATATCCACAGGGAACACTGAAGCTTTCTTT.

V and J are TRBV7-8 and TRBJ2-3, with D possibly TRBD1 on 6 matching bases. The length of the CDR3 is 16 residues. V was clipped by 4 bases and J by 4 bases, with 18 bases between them. CDR1 and CDR2 (germline): SGHVS, FQNEAQ. CDR3 loop: CASSSLQGTNADTQYF. CDR3 coding DNA: TGTGCCAGCAGCTCCCTACAGGGCACTAACGCAGATACGCAGTATTTT.

The rearrangement links TRBV27 to TRBJ1-1; D is unresolved. CDR3 length: 13 amino acids. The V end lost 2 bases, the J end lost 2 bases, and 6 bases lay between the germline ends. CDR1 and CDR2 from the germline V gene are MNHEY and SMNVEV (reference sequence). CDR3 loop: CASSLGFNTEAFF. The CDR3 DNA reads TGTGCCAGCAGTTTAGGCTTTAACACTGAAGCTTTCTTT.

This rearrangement joins TRBV5-1 to TRBJ2-7; weak D call: TRBD2 (6 bases). The CDR3 is 14 residues long. V was cut by 4 bases and J by 3 bases, with 14 bases left in between. Germline CDR1 SGHRS, CDR2 YFSETQ. CDR3: CASSPRDSNYEQYF. The CDR3 DNA reads TGCGCCAGCAGCCCCAGGGACTCCAACTACGAGCAGTACTTC.

The J gene is TRBJ2-1, the V gene TRBV6-1; D is unresolved. The V end lost 3 bases, the J end lost 3 bases, and 6 bases lay between the germline ends. This CDR3 comprises 13 residues. CDR1 MNHNS and CDR2 SASEGT come from the germline V gene. CDR3: CASSEFSYNEQFF. CDR3 DNA sequence: TGTGCCAGCAGTGAGTTCAGCTACAATGAGCAGTTCTTC.

A few counts support this clone. This chain links TRBV28 with TRBJ2-2, with 8 bases lining up with TRBD1. V shed 6 bases, J shed 6 bases, and the junction held 15 bases outside the gene matches. Germline CDR1 reads MDHEN; CDR2 reads SYDVKM. The CDR3 extends over 17 amino acids. The CDR3 DNA sequence: TGTGCCAGCAGACGAATCCGGACAGGGAGCTACCCCGGGGAGCTGTTTTTT. Its translation: CASRRIRTGSYPGELFF.

The CDR3 region has the DNA TGTGCCAGCAGCCGCCCACCCACTAGCGGGAGGGTGGGACACAATGAGCAGTTCTTC. It translates to CASSRPPTSGRVGHNEQFF. V gene TRBV3-1 (or the pseudogene TRBV3-2) combines with J gene TRBJ2-1; 13 bases match TRBD2. The V gene's germline CDR1 is LGHDT and CDR2 YNNKEL (reference sequence). This CDR3 region has 19 residues. Trimming took 4 bases from V and 5 from J; bases not matched to a gene: 14.

The chain links TRBV10-2 to TRBJ2-5, with 9 bases matching TRBD1. This CDR3 spans 13 amino acids. V lost 6 bases to trimming and J lost 4 bases; unmatched junction nucleotides: 3. CDR1 is WSHSY, CDR2 SAAADI, per germline. Written as DNA, the CDR3 is TGCGCCAGCAGGGGACAGGGAGGAGAGACCCAGTACTTC. Amino acids: CASRGQGGETQYF.

The chain is built from TRBV21-1 and TRBJ1-6. TRBV21-1 is designated a pseudogene. This CDR3 is 13 amino acids long. This CDR3 reads CASLGHPGGTLHF. DNA for the CDR3: TGTGCCAGCCTGGGTCACCCCGGGGGGACCCTCCACTTT.

The gene calls are TRBV28 and TRBJ2-3, with 8 nucleotides matching TRBD2. Germline V gene lookup returns CDR1 MDHEN and CDR2 SYDVKM. J gave up 13 bases and V 5 bases, and 11 bases lay outside the gene matches. CDR3 size: 13 residues. The CDR3: CASSLVSGIPKYF. Written as DNA, the CDR3 is TGTGCCAGCAGTCTCGTTAGCGGGATCCCCAAGTATTTT.

V usage is TRBV7-3 and J usage is TRBJ2-3; 10 nucleotides match TRBD2. The germline gives CDR1 SGHTA, CDR2 FQGTGA. The J segment lost 3 bases and the V segment lost 4 bases, leaving 10 bases of the junction unmatched. CDR3 size: 17 residues. CDR3 sequence: CASSSFPAGGVTDTQYF. In DNA, the CDR3 is TGTGCCAGCAGCTCCTTCCCAGCGGGGGGGGTGACAGATACGCAGTATTTT.

This clone was found a few times. The chain has TRBV18 and TRBJ1-1, with TRBD1 as a possible D gene (6 bases). This CDR3 spans 15 amino acids. Germline values: CDR1 KGHSH, CDR2 LQKENI. Trimming removed 1 base from V and 1 base from J, with 10 bases in between. CDR3 amino acids: CASSPRQVSNTEAFF. CDR3 sequence (DNA): TGTGCCAGCTCACCACGACAGGTCTCGAACACTGAAGCTTTCTTT.

The table lists this clone with a count of one. V and J are TRBV6-5 and TRBJ2-1; possibly TRBD2 for D (6 bases). The CDR3 covers 14 residues. Germline CDR1 is MNHEY and CDR2 is SVGAGI. With 7 bases removed from V and 1 base from J, the gap between germline ends came to 11 bases. CDR3 in DNA: TGTGCCAGCACCTCGGGGGAGTCCTACAATGAGCAGTTCTTC. Translation: CASTSGESYNEQFF.